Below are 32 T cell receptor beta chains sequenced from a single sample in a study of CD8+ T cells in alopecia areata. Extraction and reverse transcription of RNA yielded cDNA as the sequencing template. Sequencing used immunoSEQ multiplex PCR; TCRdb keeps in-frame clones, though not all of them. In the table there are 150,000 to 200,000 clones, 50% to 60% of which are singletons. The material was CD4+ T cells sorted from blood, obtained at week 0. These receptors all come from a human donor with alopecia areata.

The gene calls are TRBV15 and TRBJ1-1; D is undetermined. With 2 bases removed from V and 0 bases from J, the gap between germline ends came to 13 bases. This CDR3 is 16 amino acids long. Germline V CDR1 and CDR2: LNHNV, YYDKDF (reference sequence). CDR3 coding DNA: TGTGCCACCAGCAGAACCTCGGGCAGGCTGAACACTGAAGCTTTCTTT. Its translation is CATSRTSGRLNTEAFF.

The CDR3 DNA follows: TGCGCCAGCAGCCAAGAGGCTTTATTCACAGATACGCAGTATTTT. It is translated as CASSQEALFTDTQYF. The chain couples TRBV4-1 to TRBJ2-3, with no clear D. CDR1 and CDR2 from the germline V gene are MGHRA and YSYEKL. The CDR3 is 15 residues long. Between the trimmed V and J ends, which lost 0 bases and 2 bases, there was a span of 9 bases.

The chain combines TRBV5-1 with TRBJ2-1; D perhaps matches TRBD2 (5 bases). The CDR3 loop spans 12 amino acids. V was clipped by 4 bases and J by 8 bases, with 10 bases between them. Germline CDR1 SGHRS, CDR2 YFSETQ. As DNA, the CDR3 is TGCGCCAGCAGCCCGGACTCCGATGAGCAGTTCTTC. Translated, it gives CASSPDSDEQFF.

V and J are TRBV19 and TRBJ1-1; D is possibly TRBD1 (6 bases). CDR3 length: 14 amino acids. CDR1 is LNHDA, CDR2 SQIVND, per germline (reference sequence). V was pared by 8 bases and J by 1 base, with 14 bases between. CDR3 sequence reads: CASSTWDTNTEAFF. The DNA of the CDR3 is TGTGCCAGTTCTACCTGGGACACGAACACTGAAGCTTTCTTT.

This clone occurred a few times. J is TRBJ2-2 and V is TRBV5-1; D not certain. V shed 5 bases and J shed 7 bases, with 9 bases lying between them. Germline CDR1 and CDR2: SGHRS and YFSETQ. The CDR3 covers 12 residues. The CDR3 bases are TGCGCCAGCAGGAAATCAAACGGGGAGCTGTTTTTT. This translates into CASRKSNGELFF.

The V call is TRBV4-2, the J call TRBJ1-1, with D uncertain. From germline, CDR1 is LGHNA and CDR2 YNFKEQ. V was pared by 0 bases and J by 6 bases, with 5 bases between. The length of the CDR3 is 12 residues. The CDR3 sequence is CASSQDAAEAFF. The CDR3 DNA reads TGTGCCAGCAGCCAAGATGCGGCTGAAGCTTTCTTT.

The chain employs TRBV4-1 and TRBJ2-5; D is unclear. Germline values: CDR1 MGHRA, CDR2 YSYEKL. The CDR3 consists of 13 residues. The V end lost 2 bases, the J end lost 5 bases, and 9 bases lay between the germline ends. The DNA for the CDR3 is TGCGCCAGCAGCCAAACTATTGGGGAGACCCAGTACTTC. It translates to CASSQTIGETQYF.

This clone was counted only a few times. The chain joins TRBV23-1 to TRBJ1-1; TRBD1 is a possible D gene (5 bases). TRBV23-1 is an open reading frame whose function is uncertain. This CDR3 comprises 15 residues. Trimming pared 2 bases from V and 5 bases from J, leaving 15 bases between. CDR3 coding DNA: TGCGCCAGCAGTCAACGGTTAGGGGTGGAAACTGAAGCTTTCTTT. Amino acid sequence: CASSQRLGVETEAFF.

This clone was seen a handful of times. The CDR3 DNA is TGCAGCGTCGCGAGGTCCGGACGGATAAATGAGCAGTTCTTC. Protein product: CSVARSGRINEQFF. This chain joins TRBV29-1 and TRBJ2-1; D gene uncertain. V gave up 6 bases and J gave up 7 bases, with 19 bases separating them. CDR1 is SQVTM and CDR2 is ANQGSEA in the germline V gene. This CDR3 comprises 14 residues.

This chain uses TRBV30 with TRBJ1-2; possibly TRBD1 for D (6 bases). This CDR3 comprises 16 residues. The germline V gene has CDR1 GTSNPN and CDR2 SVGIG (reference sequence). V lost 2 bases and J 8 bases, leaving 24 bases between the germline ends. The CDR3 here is CAWSSSSGAWRSGYTF. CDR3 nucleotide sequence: TGTGCCTGGAGTTCGTCATCGGGGGCCTGGAGGTCAGGCTACACCTTC.

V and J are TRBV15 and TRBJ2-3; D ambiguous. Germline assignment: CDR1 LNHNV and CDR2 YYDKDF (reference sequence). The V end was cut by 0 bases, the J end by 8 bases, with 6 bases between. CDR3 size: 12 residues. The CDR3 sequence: CATSREGSTQYF. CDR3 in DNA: TGTGCCACCAGCAGAGAGGGTTCTACGCAGTATTTT.

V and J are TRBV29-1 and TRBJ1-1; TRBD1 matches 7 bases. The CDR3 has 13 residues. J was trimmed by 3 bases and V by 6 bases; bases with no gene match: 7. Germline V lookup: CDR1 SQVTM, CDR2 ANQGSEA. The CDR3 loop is CSVKRQGDTEAFF. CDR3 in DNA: TGCAGCGTCAAAAGACAGGGCGACACTGAAGCTTTCTTT.

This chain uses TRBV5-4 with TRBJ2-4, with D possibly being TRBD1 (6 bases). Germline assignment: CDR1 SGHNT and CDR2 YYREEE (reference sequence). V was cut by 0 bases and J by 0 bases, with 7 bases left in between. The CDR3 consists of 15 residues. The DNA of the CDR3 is TGTGCCAGCAGCTTGGCAGGGGTAGCCAAAAACATTCAGTACTTC. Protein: CASSLAGVAKNIQYF. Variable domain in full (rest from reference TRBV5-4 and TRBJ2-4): ETGVTQSPTHLIKTRGQQVTLRCSSQSGHNTVSWYQQALGQGPQFIFQYYREEENGRGNFPPRFSGLQFPNYSSELNVNALELDDSALYLCASSLAGVAKNIQYFGAGTRLSVL.

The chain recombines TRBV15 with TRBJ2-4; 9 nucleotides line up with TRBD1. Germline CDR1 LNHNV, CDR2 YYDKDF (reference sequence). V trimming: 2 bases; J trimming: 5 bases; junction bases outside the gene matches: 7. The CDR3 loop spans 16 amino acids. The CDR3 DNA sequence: TGTGCCACCAGCAGAAACCCGGGACAGGGACAAAACATTCAGTACTTC. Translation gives CATSRNPGQGQNIQYF. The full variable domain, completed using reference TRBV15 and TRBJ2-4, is DAMVIQNPRYQVTQFGKPVTLSCSQTLNHNVMYWYQQKSSQAPKLLFHYYDKDFNNEADTPDNFQSRRPNTSFCFLDIRSPGLGDTAMYLCATSRNPGQGQNIQYFGAGTRLSVL.

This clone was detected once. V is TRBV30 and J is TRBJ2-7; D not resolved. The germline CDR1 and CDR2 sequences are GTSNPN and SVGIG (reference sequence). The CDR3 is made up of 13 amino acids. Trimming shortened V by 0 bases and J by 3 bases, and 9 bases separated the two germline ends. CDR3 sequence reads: CAWSVGRLYEQYF. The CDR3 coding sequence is TGTGCCTGGAGTGTAGGTAGACTCTACGAGCAGTACTTC.

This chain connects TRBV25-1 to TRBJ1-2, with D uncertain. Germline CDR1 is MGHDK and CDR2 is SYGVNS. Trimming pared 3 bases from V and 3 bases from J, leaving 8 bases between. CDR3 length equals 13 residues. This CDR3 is CASSDQKYYGYTF. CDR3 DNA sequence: TGTGCCAGCAGTGATCAGAAATACTATGGCTACACCTTC.

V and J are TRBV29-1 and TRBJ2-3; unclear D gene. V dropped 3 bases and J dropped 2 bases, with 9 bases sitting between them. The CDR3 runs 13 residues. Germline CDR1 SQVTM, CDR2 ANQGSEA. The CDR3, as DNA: TGCAGCGTTGATGGGGTTAACACAGATACGCAGTATTTT. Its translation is CSVDGVNTDTQYF.

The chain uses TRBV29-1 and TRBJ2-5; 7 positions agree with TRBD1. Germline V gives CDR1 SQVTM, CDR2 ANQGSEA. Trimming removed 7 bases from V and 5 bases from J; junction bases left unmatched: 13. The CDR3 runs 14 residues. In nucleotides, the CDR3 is TGCAGCGGAGGGTACAGGGGAAGTGGGGAGACCCAGTACTTC. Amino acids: CSGGYRGSGETQYF.

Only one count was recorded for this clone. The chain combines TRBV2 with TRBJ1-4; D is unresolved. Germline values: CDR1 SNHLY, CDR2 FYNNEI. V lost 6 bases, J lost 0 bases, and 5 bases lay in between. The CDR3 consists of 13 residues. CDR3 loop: CASRAPTNEKLFF. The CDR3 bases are TGTGCCAGCAGAGCGCCAACTAATGAAAAACTGTTTTTT. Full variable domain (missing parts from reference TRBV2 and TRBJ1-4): EPEVTQTPSHQVTQMGQEVILRCVPISNHLYFYWYRQILGQKVEFLVSFYNNEISEKSEIFDDQFSVERPDGSNFTLKIRSTKLEDSAMYFCASRAPTNEKLFFGSGTQLSVL.

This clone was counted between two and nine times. The CDR3 sequence: CASSGGQGAGQPQHF. CDR3 nucleotides: TGTGCCAGCAGCGGGGGACAGGGGGCCGGTCAGCCCCAGCATTTT. This chain uses TRBV5-6 with TRBJ1-5; 12 positions match TRBD1. Trimming took 4 bases from V and 6 from J; bases not matched to a gene: 5. The germline gives CDR1 SGHDT, CDR2 YYEEEE. This CDR3 has 15 amino acids. Filled out from reference TRBV5-6 and TRBJ1-5, the complete variable domain reads DAGVTQSPTHLIKTRGQQVTLRCSPKSGHDTVSWYQQALGQGPQFIFQYYEEEERQRGNFPDRFSGHQFPNYSSELNVNALLLGDSALYLCASSGGQGAGQPQHFGDGTRLSIL.

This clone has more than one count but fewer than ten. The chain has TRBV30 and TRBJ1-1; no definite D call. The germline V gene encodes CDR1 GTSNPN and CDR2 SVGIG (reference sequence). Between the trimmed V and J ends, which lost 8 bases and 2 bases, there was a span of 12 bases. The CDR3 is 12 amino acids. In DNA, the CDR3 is TGTGCCGAAGGGAACCAAAACACTGAAGCTTTCTTT. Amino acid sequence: CAEGNQNTEAFF.

CDR3 in amino acids: CASSQGRAPVSETQYF. CDR3 coding DNA: TGCGCCAGCAGCCAAGGCCGGGCCCCCGTCAGCGAGACCCAGTACTTC. The rearrangement uses TRBV4-1 and TRBJ2-5; no firm D call. This CDR3 is built from 16 residues. Deletions cut 1 base from V and 5 bases from J, with 17 bases between. Germline CDR1 MGHRA, CDR2 YSYEKL.

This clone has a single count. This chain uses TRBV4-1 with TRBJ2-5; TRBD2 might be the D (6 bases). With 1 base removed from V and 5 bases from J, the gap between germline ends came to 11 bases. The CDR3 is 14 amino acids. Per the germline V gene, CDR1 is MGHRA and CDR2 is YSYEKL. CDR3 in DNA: TGCGCCAGCAGCCAAGTTGGAGGGACGGAGACCCAGTACTTC. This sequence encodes CASSQVGGTETQYF.

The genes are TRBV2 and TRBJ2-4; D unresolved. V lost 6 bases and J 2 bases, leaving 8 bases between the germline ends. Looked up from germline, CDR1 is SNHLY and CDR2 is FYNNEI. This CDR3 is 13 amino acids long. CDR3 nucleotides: TGTGCCAGCAGCCCGGAGTCCAAAAACATTCAGTACTTC. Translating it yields CASSPESKNIQYF.

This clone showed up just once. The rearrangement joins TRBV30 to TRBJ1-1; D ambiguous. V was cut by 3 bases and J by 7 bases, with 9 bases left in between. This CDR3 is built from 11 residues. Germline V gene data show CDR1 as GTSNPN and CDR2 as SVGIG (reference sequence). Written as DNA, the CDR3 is TGTGCCTGGAGAAAAAGTCTTGAAGCTTTCTTT. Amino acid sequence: CAWRKSLEAFF.

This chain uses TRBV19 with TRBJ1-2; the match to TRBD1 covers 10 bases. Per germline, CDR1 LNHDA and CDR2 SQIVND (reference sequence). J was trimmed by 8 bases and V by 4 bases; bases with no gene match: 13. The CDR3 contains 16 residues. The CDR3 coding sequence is TGTGCCAGTAGTACCGCTTGGGACAGGGGTCGAGGAGGCTACACCTTC. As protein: CASSTAWDRGRGGYTF.

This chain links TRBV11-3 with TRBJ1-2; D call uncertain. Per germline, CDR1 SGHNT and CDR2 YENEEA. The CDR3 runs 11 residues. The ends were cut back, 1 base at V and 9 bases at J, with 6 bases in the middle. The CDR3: CASSLGPSYTF. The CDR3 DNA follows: TGTGCCAGCAGCTTAGGCCCAAGCTACACCTTC.

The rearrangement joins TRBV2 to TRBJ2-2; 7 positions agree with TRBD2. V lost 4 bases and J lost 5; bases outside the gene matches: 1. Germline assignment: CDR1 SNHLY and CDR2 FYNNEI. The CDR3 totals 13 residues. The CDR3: CASSVGGTGELFF. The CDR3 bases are TGTGCCAGCAGTGTCGGGGGGACCGGGGAGCTGTTTTTT.

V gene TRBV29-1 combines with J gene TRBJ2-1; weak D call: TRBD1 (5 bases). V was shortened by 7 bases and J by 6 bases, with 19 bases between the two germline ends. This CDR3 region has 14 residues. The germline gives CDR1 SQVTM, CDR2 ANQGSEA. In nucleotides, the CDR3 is TGCAGCGCCCGAAATGGGGCTAGTGGCAATGAGCAGTTCTTC. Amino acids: CSARNGASGNEQFF.

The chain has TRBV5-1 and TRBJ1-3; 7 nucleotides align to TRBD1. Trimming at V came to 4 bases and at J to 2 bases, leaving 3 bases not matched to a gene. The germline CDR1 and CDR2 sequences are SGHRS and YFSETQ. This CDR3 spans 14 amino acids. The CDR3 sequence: CASSPDRAGNTIYF. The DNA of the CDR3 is TGCGCCAGCAGCCCTGACAGGGCTGGAAACACCATATATTTT.

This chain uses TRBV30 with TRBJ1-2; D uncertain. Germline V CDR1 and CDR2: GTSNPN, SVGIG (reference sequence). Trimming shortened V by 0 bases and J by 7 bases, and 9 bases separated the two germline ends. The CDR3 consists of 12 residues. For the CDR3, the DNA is TGTGCCTGGAGTGTCCAAGTGGGTGGCTACACCTTC. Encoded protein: CAWSVQVGGYTF.

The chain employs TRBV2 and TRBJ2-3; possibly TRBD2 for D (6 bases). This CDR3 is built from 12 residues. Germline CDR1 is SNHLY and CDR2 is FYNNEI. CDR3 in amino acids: CAGAGNTDTQYF. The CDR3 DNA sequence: TGTGCTGGGGCGGGAAACACAGATACGCAGTATTTT.